This T cell receptor (beta chain) was retrieved from a study of T cell repertoires in cytomegalovirus infection. The CDR3 consists of 18 residues. The V gene end was trimmed by 5 bases and the J gene end by 4 bases; junction bases not matched to a gene: 16. As regards this clonotype: The antigen is unknown.

From the reads, TCRdb called clonotypes with MiXCR, one entry per CDR3 protein. The table lists under 120,000 distinct CDR3 sequences, roughly 41% of them singletons. The chain is built from TRBV12-3 or TRBV12-4 and TRBJ1-1, with TRBD1 identical over 10 bases. The material was CD8+ T cells from cultured PBMCs, obtained from culture after CMV antigen stimulation. The receptor was derived from a human donor in good health (CMV status not recorded). Some clones in this sample may be carry-over from other donors' samples. Here the CDR3 DNA reads TGTGCCAGCAGTCCAACAGTGAGGCGGGGACAGGGGTCCACTGAAGCTTTCTTT. Its translation: CASSPTVRRGQGSTEAFF.